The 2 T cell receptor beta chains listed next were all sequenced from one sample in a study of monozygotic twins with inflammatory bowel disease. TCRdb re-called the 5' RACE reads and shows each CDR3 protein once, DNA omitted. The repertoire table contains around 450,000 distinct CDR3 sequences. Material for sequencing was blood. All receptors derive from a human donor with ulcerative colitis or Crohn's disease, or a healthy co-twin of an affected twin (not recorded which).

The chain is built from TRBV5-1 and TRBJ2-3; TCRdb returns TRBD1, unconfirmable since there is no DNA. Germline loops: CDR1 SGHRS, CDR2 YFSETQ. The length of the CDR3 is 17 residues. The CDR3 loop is CASSLAPARVGTDTQYF.

The chain's CDR3 is CASSQDRAGFLTGELFF. The rearrangement uses TRBV4-2 and TRBJ2-2; TCRdb designates TRBD1, a call that cannot be tested without DNA. CDR3 length: 17 amino acids. Germline V gene sequence: CDR1 LGHNA, CDR2 YNFKEQ.